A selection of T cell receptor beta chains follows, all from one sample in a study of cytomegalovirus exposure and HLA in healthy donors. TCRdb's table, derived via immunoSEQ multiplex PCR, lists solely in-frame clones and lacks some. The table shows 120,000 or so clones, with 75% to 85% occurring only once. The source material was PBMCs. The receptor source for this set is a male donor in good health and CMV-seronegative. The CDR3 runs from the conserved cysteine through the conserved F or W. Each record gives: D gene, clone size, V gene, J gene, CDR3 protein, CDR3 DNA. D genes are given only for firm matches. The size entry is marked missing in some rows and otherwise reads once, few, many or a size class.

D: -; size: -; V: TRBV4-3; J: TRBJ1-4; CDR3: CASSQGYRATNEKLFF; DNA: TGCGCCAGCAGCCAGGGGTACAGGGCAACTAATGAAAAACTGTTTTTT
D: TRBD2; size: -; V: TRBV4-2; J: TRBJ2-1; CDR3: CASSQESLAGQDGQFF; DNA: TGTGCCAGCAGCCAAGAATCACTAGCGGGACAAGATGGGCAGTTCTTC
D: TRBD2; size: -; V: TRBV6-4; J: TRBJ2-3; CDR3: CASSDEAGGPDTQYF; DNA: TGTGCCAGCAGTGACGAAGCGGGGGGGCCAGATACGCAGTATTTT
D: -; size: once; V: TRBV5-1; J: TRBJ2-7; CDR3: CASSSPLPGEEQYF; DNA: TGCGCCAGCAGCTCCCCCCTGCCAGGGGAGGAGCAGTACTTC
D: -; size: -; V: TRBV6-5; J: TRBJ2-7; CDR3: CASSYSTGEVAYEQYF; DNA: TGTGCCAGCAGTTACTCGACGGGAGAGGTGGCCTACGAGCAGTACTTC
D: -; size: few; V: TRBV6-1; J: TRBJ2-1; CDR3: CASSPLNEQFF; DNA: TGTGCCAGCAGTCCCCTCAATGAGCAGTTCTTC
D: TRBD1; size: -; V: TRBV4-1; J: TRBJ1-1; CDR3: CASSQRDSLNTEAFF; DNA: TGCGCCAGCAGCCAAAGGGACAGCCTGAACACTGAAGCTTTCTTT
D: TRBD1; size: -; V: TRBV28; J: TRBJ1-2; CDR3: CASSATGANYGYTF; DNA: TGTGCCAGCAGTGCGACAGGGGCTAACTATGGCTACACCTTC
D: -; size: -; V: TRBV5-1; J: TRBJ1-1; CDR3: CASNLGGRNTEAFF; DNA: TGCGCCAGCAACTTGGGGGGCCGTAACACTGAAGCTTTCTTT
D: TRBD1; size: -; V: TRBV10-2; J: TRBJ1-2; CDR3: CASSGLDRARGYTF; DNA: TGCGCCAGCAGTGGACTCGACAGGGCAAGGGGCTACACCTTC
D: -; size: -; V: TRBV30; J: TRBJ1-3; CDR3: CAWSISWTSGNTIYF; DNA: TGTGCCTGGAGTATATCGTGGACTTCTGGAAACACCATATATTTT
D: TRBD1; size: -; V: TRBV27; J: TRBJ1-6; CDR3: CASSLVGQGRSPLHF; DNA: TGTGCCAGCAGTTTAGTGGGACAGGGTCGCTCACCCCTCCACTTT
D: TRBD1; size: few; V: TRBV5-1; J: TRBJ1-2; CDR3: CASSLVTGNYGYTF; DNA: TGCGCCAGCAGCTTGGTGACAGGGAACTATGGCTACACCTTC
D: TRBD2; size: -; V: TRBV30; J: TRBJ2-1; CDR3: CAWIRPSGGLSSYNEQFF; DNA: TGTGCCTGGATTAGGCCTAGCGGGGGATTAAGCTCCTACAATGAGCAGTTCTTC
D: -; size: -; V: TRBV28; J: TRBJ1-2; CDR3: CASSLTRGYTF; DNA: TGTGCCAGCAGCTTAACGAGGGGCTACACCTTC
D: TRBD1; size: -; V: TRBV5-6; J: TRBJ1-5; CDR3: CASSSLKDRVDQPQHF; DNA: TGTGCCAGCAGCTCCCTGAAGGACAGGGTTGATCAGCCCCAGCATTTT
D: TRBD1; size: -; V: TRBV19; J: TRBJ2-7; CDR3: CASSISTGGFYEQYF; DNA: TGTGCCAGTAGTATTAGCACAGGGGGCTTTTACGAGCAGTACTTC
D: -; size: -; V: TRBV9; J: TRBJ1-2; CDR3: CASSVAIPGGYGYTF; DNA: TGTGCCAGCAGCGTAGCTATCCCAGGTGGCTATGGCTACACCTTC
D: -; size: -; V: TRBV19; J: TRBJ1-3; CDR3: CATSPPEESGTIYF; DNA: TGTGCCACTAGCCCCCCCGAGGAAAGTGGCACCATATATTTT
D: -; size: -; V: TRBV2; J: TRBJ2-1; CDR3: CASSTAYNEQFF; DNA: TGTGCCAGCAGCACAGCCTACAATGAGCAGTTCTTC
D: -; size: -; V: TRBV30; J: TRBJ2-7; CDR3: CAWMWGANSYEQYF; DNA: TGTGCCTGGATGTGGGGAGCAAACTCCTACGAGCAGTACTTC
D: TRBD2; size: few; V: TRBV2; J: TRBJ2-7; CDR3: CASSEAPGGYEQYF; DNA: TGTGCCAGCAGTGAGGCACCGGGGGGCTACGAGCAGTACTTC
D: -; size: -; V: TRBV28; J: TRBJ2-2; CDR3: CASSPPISRGGELFF; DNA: TGTGCCAGCAGTCCTCCTATCTCCAGGGGAGGGGAGCTGTTTTTT
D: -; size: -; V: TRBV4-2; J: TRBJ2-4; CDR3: CASSQDWGLAKNIQYF; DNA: TGTGCCAGCAGCCAAGATTGGGGCCTAGCCAAAAACATTCAGTACTTC
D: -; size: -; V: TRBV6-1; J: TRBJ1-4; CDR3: CASSEAPPRLFF; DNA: TGTGCCAGCAGTGAAGCCCCGCCGCGACTGTTTTTT
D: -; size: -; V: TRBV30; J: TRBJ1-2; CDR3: CAREGKSYGYTF; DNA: TGTGCCCGAGAGGGTAAATCCTATGGCTACACCTTC
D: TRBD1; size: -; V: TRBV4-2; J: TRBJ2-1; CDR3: CASSQDETGEYNEQFF; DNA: TGTGCCAGCAGCCAAGATGAGACAGGGGAATACAATGAGCAGTTCTTC
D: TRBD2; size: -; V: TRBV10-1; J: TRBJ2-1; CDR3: CASRIGLAGQRLCNEQFF; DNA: TGCGCCAGCAGGATAGGACTAGCGGGGCAACGTCTATGCAATGAGCAGTTCTTC
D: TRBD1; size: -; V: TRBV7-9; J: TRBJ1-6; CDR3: CASSLEDRERSPLHF; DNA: TGTGCCAGCAGCTTAGAAGACAGGGAGAGGTCACCCCTCCACTTT
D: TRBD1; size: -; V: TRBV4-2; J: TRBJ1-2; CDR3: CASSQTGTGNYGYTF; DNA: TGTGCCAGCAGCCAGACCGGGACAGGGAACTATGGCTACACCTTC
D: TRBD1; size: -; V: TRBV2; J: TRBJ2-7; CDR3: CASSPLRQGSYEQYF; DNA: TGTGCCAGCAGCCCTCTGAGACAGGGTTCCTACGAGCAGTACTTC
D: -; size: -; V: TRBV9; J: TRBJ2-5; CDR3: CASSARTYQETQYF; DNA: TGTGCCAGCAGTGCCAGAACCTACCAAGAGACCCAGTACTTC
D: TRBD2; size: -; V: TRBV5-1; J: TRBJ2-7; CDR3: CASSLILAGGAEQYF; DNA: TGCGCCAGCAGCTTGATCCTAGCGGGAGGAGCCGAGCAGTACTTC
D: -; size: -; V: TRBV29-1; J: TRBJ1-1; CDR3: CSVGNTVNTEAFF; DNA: TGCAGCGTTGGGAATACAGTGAACACTGAAGCTTTCTTT
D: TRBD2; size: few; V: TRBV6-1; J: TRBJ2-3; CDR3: CASSTERGGTDTQYF; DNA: TGTGCCAGCAGTACAGAGCGGGGGGGCACAGATACGCAGTATTTT
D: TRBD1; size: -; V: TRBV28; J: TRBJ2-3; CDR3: CASSFSRGTGTYGADTQYF; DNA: TGTGCCAGCAGTTTCAGTAGAGGGACAGGGACTTACGGCGCAGATACGCAGTATTTT
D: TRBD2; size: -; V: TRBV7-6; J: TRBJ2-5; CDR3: CASSLRGQETQYF; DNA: TGTGCCAGCAGCTTGCGGGGGCAAGAGACCCAGTACTTC
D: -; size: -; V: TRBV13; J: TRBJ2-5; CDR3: CASSSRSSQETQYF; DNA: TGTGCCAGCAGCTCCCGTAGCAGCCAAGAGACCCAGTACTTC
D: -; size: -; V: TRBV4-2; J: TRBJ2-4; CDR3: CASSPEAGFLAKNIQYF; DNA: TGTGCCAGCAGCCCGGAGGCGGGATTTCTAGCCAAAAACATTCAGTACTTC
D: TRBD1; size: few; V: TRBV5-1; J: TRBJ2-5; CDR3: CASSSGQGQETQYF; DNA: TGCGCCAGCAGCTCTGGACAGGGCCAAGAGACCCAGTACTTC
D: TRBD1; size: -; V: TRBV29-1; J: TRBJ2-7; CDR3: CSVGTGGYEQYF; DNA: TGCAGCGTGGGGACAGGGGGCTACGAGCAGTACTTC
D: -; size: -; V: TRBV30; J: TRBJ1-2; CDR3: CAWSVDRGGGYTF; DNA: TGTGCCTGGAGTGTAGACCGGGGTGGTGGCTACACCTTC
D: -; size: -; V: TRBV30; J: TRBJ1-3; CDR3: CAWSVVGRATIYF; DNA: TGTGCCTGGAGTGTAGTCGGGAGAGCCACCATATATTTT
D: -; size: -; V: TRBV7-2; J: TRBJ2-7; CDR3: CASSLSGNYEQYF; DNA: TGTGCCAGCAGCTTAAGCGGCAACTACGAGCAGTACTTC
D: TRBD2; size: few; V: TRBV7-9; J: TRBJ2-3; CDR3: CASSPSGGGDTQYF; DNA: TGTGCCAGCAGCCCTAGCGGGGGTGGGGATACGCAGTATTTT
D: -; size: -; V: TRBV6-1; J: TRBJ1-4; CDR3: CASRDFPLEKLFF; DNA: TGTGCCAGTCGGGACTTCCCTCTTGAAAAACTGTTTTTT
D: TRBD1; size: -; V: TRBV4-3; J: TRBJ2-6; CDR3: CASSQDLPGQGSGANVLTF; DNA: TGCGCCAGCAGCCAGGATTTACCGGGACAGGGGTCTGGGGCCAACGTCCTGACTTTC
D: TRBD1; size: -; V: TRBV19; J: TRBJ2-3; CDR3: CASSLRGLTPDTQYF; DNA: TGTGCCAGTAGTCTCAGGGGGCTTACCCCAGATACGCAGTATTTT